These T cell receptor beta chains were read from a single sample in a study of CD8+CD57+ T cells in acquired aplastic anemia. TCRdb processed the reads anew with MiXCR; each CDR3 protein has one entry. This table holds under 200,000 distinct CDR3 sequences, 35% to 55% found once. The specimen was sorted CD4+, CD8+, or CD8+CD57+ T cells (not recorded which) from PBMCs. Every receptor here comes from a human donor in good health. Both conserved end residues are part of each CDR3. D genes are given only for firm matches. Clone size is stated in some rows and not others, as once, few, many or a class when expanded.

DNA: TGTGCCAGTAGTAACCAGGAAAGGGTCTATGGCTACACCTTC
CDR3: CASSNQERVYGYTF
J: TRBJ1-2
size: NA
D: NA
V: TRBV19

DNA: TGTGCCAGCAGCAGGGGCCGAGAGACCCAGTACTTC
CDR3: CASSRGRETQYF
J: TRBJ2-5
size: few
D: NA
V: TRBV14

DNA: TGTGCCAGCAGCCAAGATAAGGACGTCTACAATGAGCAGTTCTTC
CDR3: CASSQDKDVYNEQFF
J: TRBJ2-1
size: many
D: NA
V: TRBV14

DNA: TGTGCCACCAGCAGAGACTTAACAGCGTTGGGGGAGCTGTTTTTT
CDR3: CATSRDLTALGELFF
J: TRBJ2-2
size: once
D: NA
V: TRBV15

DNA: TGCGGCGTTGCCGGGACGGACGTACGAGTGAAGTACTTC
CDR3: CGVAGTDVRVKYF
J: TRBJ2-7
size: NA
D: NA
V: TRBV29-1

DNA: TGTGCCAGCAGCATACTAGCGGGAGCAGTCTACAATGAGCAGTTCTTC
CDR3: CASSILAGAVYNEQFF
J: TRBJ2-1
size: many
D: TRBD2
V: TRBV11-1

DNA: TGCAGTGCTACTCTATCTCAGCCCCAGCATTTT
CDR3: CSATLSQPQHF
J: TRBJ1-5
size: many
D: NA
V: TRBV20-1

DNA: TGTGCCAGCAGCCGGACTAGCGGGATGATGTACGAGCAGTACTTC
CDR3: CASSRTSGMMYEQYF
J: TRBJ2-7
size: many
D: TRBD2
V: TRBV6-1

DNA: TGCAGTGCTAGAGTGGGGACGGAATATGGCTACACCTTC
CDR3: CSARVGTEYGYTF
J: TRBJ1-2
size: many
D: NA
V: TRBV20-1

DNA: TGTGCCAGCGGATTGGAGGGTACTGGGGCCAACGTCCTGACTTTC
CDR3: CASGLEGTGANVLTF
J: TRBJ2-6
size: NA
D: NA
V: TRBV9

DNA: TGTGCCAGCAGCCTAGCCTTAGCGGGAGGCTACAATGAGCAGTTCTTC
CDR3: CASSLALAGGYNEQFF
J: TRBJ2-1
size: few
D: TRBD2
V: TRBV6-1

DNA: TGCAGTGCTAGGGATGGGGGGCTACTCAATTCACCCCTCCACTTT
CDR3: CSARDGGLLNSPLHF
J: TRBJ1-6
size: many
D: NA
V: TRBV20-1

DNA: TGTGCCACCAGTGTACGGGGGGCGGATAGCAATGAGCAGTTCTTC
CDR3: CATSVRGADSNEQFF
J: TRBJ2-1
size: once
D: NA
V: TRBV24-1

DNA: TGTGCCAGCAGCTCGACACTGTTGGATTCCACTGAAGCTTTCTTT
CDR3: CASSSTLLDSTEAFF
J: TRBJ1-1
size: many
D: NA
V: TRBV7-3

DNA: TGTGCCATCAGTGCTGGGGATCAGCCCCAGTACTTC
CDR3: CAISAGDQPQYF
J: TRBJ2-5
size: NA
D: NA
V: TRBV10-3

DNA: TGTGCCAGCAGCTGGGCGGAGAACACTGAAGCTTTCTTT
CDR3: CASSWAENTEAFF
J: TRBJ1-1
size: many
D: NA
V: TRBV7-3

DNA: TGTGCCAGCAGTGAGATCAAGGATAGTGAAAAACTGTTTTTT
CDR3: CASSEIKDSEKLFF
J: TRBJ1-4
size: few
D: NA
V: TRBV25-1

DNA: TGTGCCAGCAGCCCTCATTCAACGGGCGAGCAGTACTTC
CDR3: CASSPHSTGEQYF
J: TRBJ2-7
size: few
D: NA
V: TRBV3-1

DNA: TGTGCCAGCAGCCGAACATCGAACACTGAAGCTTTCTTT
CDR3: CASSRTSNTEAFF
J: TRBJ1-1
size: few
D: NA
V: TRBV7-9

DNA: TGCGCCAGCAGCCAAGTGACGGTCCTAGGTTCACCCCTCCACTTT
CDR3: CASSQVTVLGSPLHF
J: TRBJ1-6
size: NA
D: NA
V: TRBV4-3

DNA: TGCGCCAGCAGCTTGGAGTCCCCTCAGTTCTCCTACAATGAGCAGTTCTTC
CDR3: CASSLESPQFSYNEQFF
J: TRBJ2-1
size: NA
D: NA
V: TRBV5-1

DNA: TGTGCCAGCAGTGATGACAGTAACTATGGCTACACCTTC
CDR3: CASSDDSNYGYTF
J: TRBJ1-2
size: many
D: NA
V: TRBV12-3/TRBV12-4

DNA: TGCAGCGAACGAACCGGGACACTGAACACTGAAGCTTTCTTT
CDR3: CSERTGTLNTEAFF
J: TRBJ1-1
size: NA
D: NA
V: TRBV29-1

DNA: TGTGCCAGCAGCTTAGAGGAGTCTATGGAGACCCAGTACTTC
CDR3: CASSLEESMETQYF
J: TRBJ2-5
size: NA
D: NA
V: TRBV7-9

DNA: TGCGCCAGCAGCTTATTCGGGGACAGGTCCACAGATACGCAGTATTTT
CDR3: CASSLFGDRSTDTQYF
J: TRBJ2-3
size: NA
D: TRBD1
V: TRBV5-1

DNA: TGTGCCACAGATCCTCGGGGTACCTACGAGCAGTACTTC
CDR3: CATDPRGTYEQYF
J: TRBJ2-7
size: NA
D: NA
V: TRBV7-9

DNA: TGTGTCAGCAGCGAACAGAACACAGATACGCAGTATTTT
CDR3: CVSSEQNTDTQYF
J: TRBJ2-3
size: NA
D: NA
V: TRBV2

DNA: TGCGCCAGCAGCCCGGGACAGGGGGGAGGCGAGCAGTACTTC
CDR3: CASSPGQGGGEQYF
J: TRBJ2-7
size: many
D: TRBD1
V: TRBV5-1

DNA: TGCAGTGCTCTGGACAAAGGGGGCACAGATACGCAGTATTTT
CDR3: CSALDKGGTDTQYF
J: TRBJ2-3
size: few
D: NA
V: TRBV20-1

DNA: TGTGCCAGCAGCTTGTTGTCTCAAGGGGACGAGCAGTACTTC
CDR3: CASSLLSQGDEQYF
J: TRBJ2-7
size: many
D: NA
V: TRBV5-4

DNA: TGTGCCAGCAGCTCGAGCGAGTGGGACCAGTACTTC
CDR3: CASSSSEWDQYF
J: TRBJ2-5
size: few
D: NA
V: TRBV28

DNA: TGTGCCATCAGTGGACAGGGATACGATAATTCACCCCTCCACTTT
CDR3: CAISGQGYDNSPLHF
J: TRBJ1-6
size: few
D: TRBD1
V: TRBV10-3

DNA: TGCAGTGCCAAGGGCTCTCTAAAGGCAGTTGAAGCTTTCTTT
CDR3: CSAKGSLKAVEAFF
J: TRBJ1-1
size: NA
D: NA
V: TRBV20-1

DNA: TGTGCCAGTAGTACCACCGATAATTCACCCCTCCACTTT
CDR3: CASSTTDNSPLHF
J: TRBJ1-6
size: many
D: NA
V: TRBV19

DNA: TGCAGTGCTAGCTCAGCACGAGAGACCCAGTACTTC
CDR3: CSASSARETQYF
J: TRBJ2-5
size: many
D: NA
V: TRBV20-1

DNA: TGTGCCACCAGTGACGCGGGACAGGCTGTCTACGAGCAGTACTTC
CDR3: CATSDAGQAVYEQYF
J: TRBJ2-7
size: few
D: TRBD1
V: TRBV24-1

DNA: TGTGCCAGCAGCTTGGGGGACAGTCGCACAGATACGCAGTATTTT
CDR3: CASSLGDSRTDTQYF
J: TRBJ2-3
size: NA
D: TRBD1
V: TRBV7-8

DNA: TGTGCCAGCAGCATCTCTAGCGACTACGAGCAGTACTTC
CDR3: CASSISSDYEQYF
J: TRBJ2-7
size: NA
D: NA
V: TRBV7-7